This passage covers 21 T cell receptor beta chains from one sample sequenced in a study of shared T cell receptors in the human thymus. Some clones are missing from TCRdb's copy, which holds only in-frame ones; the method was immunoSEQ multiplex PCR. The sample yields a few hundred thousand clones, approximately 95% seen once. Source material: thymocytes. These receptors were taken from a human donor.

This clone appeared a single time. The V and J genes are TRBV27 and TRBJ2-7; D could derive from TRBD1 or TRBD2 (5 bases each). Between the trimmed V and J ends, which lost 6 bases and 2 bases, there was a span of 23 bases. CDR1 MNHEY and CDR2 SMNVEV come from the germline V gene (reference sequence). The CDR3 is 17 residues long. This CDR3 is CASSTPSRDDSPYEQYF. The CDR3 nucleotides read TGTGCCAGCAGCACCCCCTCACGGGACGACTCCCCCTACGAGCAGTACTTC.

This clone occurred once. The J gene is TRBJ2-1, the V gene TRBV5-8; 15 positions match TRBD2. CDR1 is SGHTS and CDR2 is YDEGEE in the germline V gene. V was clipped by 5 bases and J by 2 bases; unmatched bases: 11. CDR3 length: 19 amino acids. The CDR3 loop reads CASSLGLAGGPTPYNEQFF. The CDR3 DNA follows: TGTGCCAGCAGTTTAGGACTAGCGGGAGGGCCCACCCCCTACAATGAGCAGTTCTTC. Based on the CDR3 plus reference TRBV5-8 and TRBJ2-1, the full variable domain is EAGVTQSPTHLIKTRGQQATLRCSPISGHTSVYWYQQALGLGLQFLLWYDEGEERNRGNFPPRFSGRQFPNYSSELNVNALELEDSALYLCASSLGLAGGPTPYNEQFFGPGTRLTVL.

V gene TRBV6-4 combines with J gene TRBJ2-1; a possible D gene is TRBD1 (6 bases). This CDR3 has 15 amino acids. V gave up 0 bases and J gave up 5 bases, with 11 bases separating them. Germline V lookup: CDR1 MRHNA, CDR2 SNTAGT. The DNA for the CDR3 is TGTGCCAGCAGTGACTCTCTCAGGGGTGACAATGAGCAGTTCTTC. This translates into CASSDSLRGDNEQFF.

This clone was seen just once. The J gene is TRBJ1-2, the V gene TRBV9; D remains unclear. V gave up 0 bases and J gave up 0 bases, with 9 bases separating them. Germline CDR1 is SGDLS and CDR2 is YYNGEE. The CDR3 spans 15 residues. Here the CDR3 DNA reads TGTGCCAGCAGCGTAGTAGAAAACGCTAACTATGGCTACACCTTC. It is translated as CASSVVENANYGYTF.

This CDR3 is CASSALDSRPGGYTF. The DNA of the CDR3 is TGTGCCAGCAGTGCTCTAGACAGTCGCCCCGGGGGCTACACCTTC. The gene calls are TRBV25-1 and TRBJ1-2; D is perhaps TRBD1 (5 bases). Trimming removed 4 bases at V and 8 bases at J, with 20 bases between. The length of the CDR3 is 15 residues. Germline-derived CDR1 and CDR2 are MGHDK and SYGVNS.

The J gene is TRBJ2-1, the V gene TRBV12-5, with a weak D call TRBD1 (6 bases). The V end was cut by 11 bases, the J end by 3 bases, with 20 bases between. This CDR3 is built from 15 residues. Per germline, CDR1 LGHNT and CDR2 FRNRAP. Here the CDR3 reads CAVALGDTYYNEQFF. The CDR3 DNA reads TGTGCTGTGGCCCTCGGGGACACGTACTACAATGAGCAGTTCTTC.

The chain has TRBV7-7 and TRBJ2-5, with TRBD2 matching over 11 bases. CDR1 and CDR2 from the germline V gene are SSHAT and FNYEAQ (reference sequence). The CDR3 has 15 residues. Trimming took 5 bases from V and 2 from J; bases not matched to a gene: 4. This chain's CDR3 is CASSRRLAGQETQYF. In DNA, the CDR3 is TGTGCCAGCAGCCGACGACTAGCGGGGCAAGAGACCCAGTACTTC.

This clone was seen just once. The rearrangement links TRBV28 to TRBJ2-1, with 7 bases fitting TRBD2. The J segment lost 5 bases and the V segment lost 5 bases, leaving 6 bases of the junction unmatched. Germline-derived CDR1 and CDR2 are MDHEN and SYDVKM. There are 14 residues in the CDR3. CDR3 loop: CASSGREGHNEQFF. The DNA of the CDR3 is TGTGCCAGCAGTGGGAGGGAGGGCCACAATGAGCAGTTCTTC.

This clone was detected once. Mismatch with germline at one junction end may stem from a read error. The DNA for the CDR3 is TGTGCTAGCAGCTTAATCCTAATGCTTAGCGTAACTAGCACAGATACGCAGTATTTT. Encoded protein: CASSLILMLSVTSTDTQYF. The chain employs TRBV7-7 and TRBJ2-3, with D perhaps TRBD2 (5 bases). The germline gives CDR1 SSHAT, CDR2 FNYEAQ (reference sequence). This CDR3 spans 19 amino acids.

The chain uses TRBV10-3 and TRBJ2-7; 7 bases line up with TRBD1. Germline V gives CDR1 ENHRY, CDR2 SYGVKD. V gave up 4 bases and J gave up 1 base; unmatched junction bases: 10. CDR3 length equals 16 residues. This chain's CDR3 is CAISARGMQASYEQYF. The CDR3 DNA reads as TGTGCCATCAGTGCCAGGGGGATGCAAGCTTCCTACGAGCAGTACTTC.

The V call is TRBV4-3, the J call TRBJ2-1; 10 nucleotides line up with TRBD2. Germline-derived CDR1 and CDR2 are LGHNA and YSLEER. Losses at the gene ends were 2 bases for V and 10 bases for J; bases not matched to a gene: 11. The CDR3 spans 16 residues. The CDR3 here is CASSQKTLAGVKEQFF. CDR3 DNA sequence: TGCGCCAGCAGCCAAAAAACCCTAGCGGGAGTGAAGGAGCAGTTCTTC.

V is TRBV5-6 and J is TRBJ2-7, with D perhaps matching TRBD2 (6 bases). This CDR3 contains 15 residues. Looked up from germline, CDR1 is SGHDT and CDR2 is YYEEEE. V lost 4 bases to trimming and J lost 3 bases, with 17 bases between them. The CDR3 reads CASSVGGLGSYEQYF. The CDR3 DNA reads as TGTGCCAGCAGCGTGGGGGGACTTGGAAGCTACGAGCAGTACTTC.

This chain joins TRBV5-6 and TRBJ1-1; D perhaps matches TRBD1 (5 bases). Germline CDR1 reads SGHDT; CDR2 reads YYEEEE. This CDR3 comprises 15 residues. Between the trimmed V and J ends, which lost 3 bases and 7 bases, there was a span of 19 bases. CDR3: CASSWNPGPDGEAFF. The CDR3 DNA sequence: TGTGCCAGCAGCTGGAACCCGGGACCTGATGGTGAAGCTTTCTTT. The full variable domain, rest sourced from reference TRBV5-6 and TRBJ1-1, is DAGVTQSPTHLIKTRGQQVTLRCSPKSGHDTVSWYQQALGQGPQFIFQYYEEEERQRGNFPDRFSGHQFPNYSSELNVNALLLGDSALYLCASSWNPGPDGEAFFGQGTRLTVV.

In DNA, the CDR3 is TGTGCCAGTAGTATGAGGGGGGCTAACTATGGCTACACCTTC. This translates into CASSMRGANYGYTF. The chain is built from TRBV19 and TRBJ1-2; D may be TRBD1 (6 bases). CDR1 is LNHDA, CDR2 SQIVND, per germline (reference sequence). The germline V and J ends were trimmed by 3 bases and 0 bases, with 8 bases remaining between them. The CDR3 has 14 amino acids. Drawing the rest from reference TRBV19 and TRBJ1-2, the complete variable domain is DGGITQSPKYLFRKEGQNVTLSCEQNLNHDAMYWYRQDPGQGLRLIYYSQIVNDFQKGDIAEGYSVSREKKESFPLTVTSAQKNPTAFYLCASSMRGANYGYTFGSGTRLTVV.

V is TRBV29-1 and J is TRBJ1-2; weak D call: TRBD1 (6 bases). The germline V gene has CDR1 SQVTM and CDR2 ANQGSEA. The CDR3 is 15 residues long. Deletions cut 5 bases from V and 3 bases from J, with 19 bases between. CDR3: CSVPQEPSGDYGYTF. CDR3 DNA: TGCAGCGTTCCCCAGGAGCCGTCAGGGGACTATGGCTACACCTTC.

Only a few counts were recorded for this clone. V and J are TRBV28 and TRBJ1-5; perhaps TRBD1 as D (6 bases). Germline V CDR1 and CDR2: MDHEN, SYDVKM. Trimming took 3 bases from V and 0 from J, leaving 12 bases between them. This CDR3 is 16 amino acids long. CDR3 sequence (DNA): TGTGCCAGCAGTTTTTTGAGGACAGATAGCAATCAGCCCCAGCATTTT. Translating it yields CASSFLRTDSNQPQHF.

The chain links TRBV4-2 to TRBJ1-2, with 8 bases identical to TRBD1. CDR1 is LGHNA, CDR2 YNFKEQ, per germline. The CDR3 sequence is 15 residues long. J lost 4 bases, V lost 1 base, and 5 bases had no gene match. CDR3 region: CASSQVLTGVYGYTF. CDR3 in DNA: TGTGCCAGCAGCCAAGTCTTGACAGGGGTCTATGGCTACACCTTC.

This clone was seen once. The rearrangement uses TRBV14 and TRBJ1-4, with TRBD1 identical over 9 bases. CDR1 and CDR2 (germline): SGHDN, FVKESK. Trimming took 4 bases from V and 8 from J; bases not matched to a gene: 11. The CDR3 has 16 residues. The CDR3 protein is CASSPPPGQGREKLFF. CDR3 coding DNA: TGTGCCAGCAGCCCCCCTCCGGGACAGGGACGAGAAAAACTGTTTTTT.

The chain has TRBV29-1 and TRBJ2-7; unclear D gene. Germline loops: CDR1 SQVTM, CDR2 ANQGSEA. The CDR3 covers 14 residues. Trimming removed 4 bases at V and 3 bases at J, with 16 bases between. This CDR3 is CSVGLHIPGYEQYF. CDR3 DNA sequence: TGCAGCGTTGGCTTACACATCCCTGGCTACGAGCAGTACTTC.

V gene TRBV27 combines with J gene TRBJ2-1; D ambiguous. The V gene's germline CDR1 is MNHEY and CDR2 SMNVEV (reference sequence). The CDR3 is made up of 14 amino acids. V was pared by 3 bases and J by 1 base, with 7 bases between. The CDR3 loop is CASSLVVSYNEQFF. The DNA for the CDR3 is TGTGCCAGCAGTTTGGTGGTATCCTACAATGAGCAGTTCTTC.

V gene TRBV2 combines with J gene TRBJ1-3; TRBD1 might be the D (5 bases). V dropped 6 bases and J dropped 0 bases, with 9 bases sitting between them. The CDR3 runs 14 residues. The germline CDR1 and CDR2 sequences are SNHLY and FYNNEI. CDR3 DNA: TGTGCCAGCAGGGGGCCACTCTCTGGAAACACCATATATTTT. Its translation: CASRGPLSGNTIYF.